This T cell receptor (beta chain) came from a study of blood T cells in healthy people across ages. Trimming took 6 bases from V and 8 from J; bases not matched to a gene: 13. In germline, CDR1 is SGHRS, CDR2 YFSETQ. The CDR3 runs 15 residues. The use of a sample-barcoded 5' primer and a J-beta primer mix characterized a second PCR of roughly 7 to 11 cycles. TCRdb reprocessed the 5' RACE reads via MiXCR and lists one record per CDR3 protein. Altogether 750,000 to 950,000 distinct CDR3 sequences are present, almost 30% being singletons, with the ten largest covering 10% to 13%. The data were also submitted as part of a second study, on T cells of mothers and their children.

This clonotype was sampled from a woman in her forties in good health. This sequence joins TRBV5-1 and TRBJ2-3; 9 nucleotides agree with TRBD1. The specimen sequenced was blood. In DNA, the CDR3 is TGCGCCAGCACCCCGATGGGACAGGGAAGAGGTACGCAGTATTTT. Amino acid sequence: CASTPMGQGRGTQYF.